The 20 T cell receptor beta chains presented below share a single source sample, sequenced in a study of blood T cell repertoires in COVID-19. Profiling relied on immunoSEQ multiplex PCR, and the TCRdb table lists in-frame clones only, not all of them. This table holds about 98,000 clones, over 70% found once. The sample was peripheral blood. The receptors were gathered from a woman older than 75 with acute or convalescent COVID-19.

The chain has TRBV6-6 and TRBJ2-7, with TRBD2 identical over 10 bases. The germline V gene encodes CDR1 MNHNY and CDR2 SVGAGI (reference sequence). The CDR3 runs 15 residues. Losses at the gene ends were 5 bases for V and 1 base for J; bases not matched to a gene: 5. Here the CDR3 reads CASSDRTSGSYEQYF. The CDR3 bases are TGTGCCAGCAGTGACCGGACTAGCGGTTCCTACGAGCAGTACTTC.

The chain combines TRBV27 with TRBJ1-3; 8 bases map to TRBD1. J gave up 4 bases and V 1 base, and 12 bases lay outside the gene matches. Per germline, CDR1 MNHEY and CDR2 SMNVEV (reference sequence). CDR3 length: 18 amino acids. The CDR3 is CASSLFWVDRGLGNTIYF. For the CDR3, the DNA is TGTGCCAGCAGTTTATTTTGGGTTGACAGGGGATTGGGAAACACCATATATTTT.

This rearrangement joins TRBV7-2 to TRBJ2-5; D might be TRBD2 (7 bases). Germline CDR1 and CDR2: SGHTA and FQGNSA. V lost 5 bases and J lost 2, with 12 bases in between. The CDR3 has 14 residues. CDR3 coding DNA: TGTGCCAGCAGCCCAGAGGGGGGGCAAGAGACCCAGTACTTC. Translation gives CASSPEGGQETQYF.

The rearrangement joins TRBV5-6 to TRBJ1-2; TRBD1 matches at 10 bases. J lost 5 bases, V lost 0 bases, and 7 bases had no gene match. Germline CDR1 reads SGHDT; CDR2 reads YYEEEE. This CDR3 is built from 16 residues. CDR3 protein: CASSLGQGANSYGYTF. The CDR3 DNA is TGTGCCAGCAGCTTGGGACAGGGGGCAAATTCTTATGGCTACACCTTC.

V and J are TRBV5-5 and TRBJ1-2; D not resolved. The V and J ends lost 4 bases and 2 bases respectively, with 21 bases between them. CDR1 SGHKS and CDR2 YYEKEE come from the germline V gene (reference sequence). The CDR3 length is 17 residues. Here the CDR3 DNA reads TGTGCCAGCAGCGGAGCCCTAACTAGTTGGGAAAACTATGGCTACACCTTC. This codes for CASSGALTSWENYGYTF.

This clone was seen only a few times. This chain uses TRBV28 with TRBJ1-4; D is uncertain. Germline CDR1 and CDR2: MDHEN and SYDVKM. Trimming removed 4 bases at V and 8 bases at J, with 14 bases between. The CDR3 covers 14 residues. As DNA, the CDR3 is TGTGCCAGCAGTTCCCCCCCTCCCGGGGAAAAACTGTTTTTT. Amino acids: CASSSPPPGEKLFF.

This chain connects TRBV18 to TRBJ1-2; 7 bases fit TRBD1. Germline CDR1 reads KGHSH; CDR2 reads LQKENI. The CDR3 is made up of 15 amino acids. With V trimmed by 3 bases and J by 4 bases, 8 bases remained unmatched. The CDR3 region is CASSPSSDRAYGYTF. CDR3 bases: TGTGCCAGCTCACCGTCCTCCGACAGGGCCTATGGCTACACCTTC.

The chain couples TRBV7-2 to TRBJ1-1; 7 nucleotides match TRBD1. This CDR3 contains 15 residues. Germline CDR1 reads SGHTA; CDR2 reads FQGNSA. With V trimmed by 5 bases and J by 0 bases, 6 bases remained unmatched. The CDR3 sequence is CASSVRTGLNTEAFF. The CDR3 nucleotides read TGTGCCAGCAGCGTACGGACAGGTCTGAACACTGAAGCTTTCTTT.

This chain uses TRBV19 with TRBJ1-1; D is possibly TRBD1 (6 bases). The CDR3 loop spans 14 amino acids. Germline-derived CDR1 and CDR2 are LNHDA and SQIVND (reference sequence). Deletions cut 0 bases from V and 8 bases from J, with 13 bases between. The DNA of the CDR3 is TGTGCCAGTAGTATAGATCGGCGGACAGCGGAAGCTTTCTTT. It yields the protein CASSIDRRTAEAFF.

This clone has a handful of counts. The CDR3 bases are TGTGCCATCAGTGAGTCAGGGGGCGGTAACTATGGCTACACCTTC. As protein: CAISESGGGNYGYTF. The chain carries TRBV10-3 and TRBJ1-2, with 7 nucleotides matching TRBD1. The V segment lost 0 bases and the J segment 1 base; nucleotides outside the gene matches: 2. Per germline, CDR1 ENHRY and CDR2 SYGVKD. This CDR3 is built from 15 residues.

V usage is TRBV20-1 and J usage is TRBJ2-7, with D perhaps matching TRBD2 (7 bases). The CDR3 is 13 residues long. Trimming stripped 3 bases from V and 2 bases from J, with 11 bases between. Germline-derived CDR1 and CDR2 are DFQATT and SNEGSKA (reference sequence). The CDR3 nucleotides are TGCAGTGCTAGTAGGGGGGGTGCCTACGAGCAGTACTTC. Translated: CSASRGGAYEQYF.

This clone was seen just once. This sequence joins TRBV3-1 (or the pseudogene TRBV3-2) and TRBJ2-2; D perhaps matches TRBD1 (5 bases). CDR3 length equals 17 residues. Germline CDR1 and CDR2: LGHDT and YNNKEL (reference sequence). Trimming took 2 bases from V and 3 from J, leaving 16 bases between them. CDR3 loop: CASSQPLRQGDTGELFF. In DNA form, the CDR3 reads TGTGCCAGCAGCCAACCTTTAAGGCAGGGTGACACCGGGGAGCTGTTTTTT.

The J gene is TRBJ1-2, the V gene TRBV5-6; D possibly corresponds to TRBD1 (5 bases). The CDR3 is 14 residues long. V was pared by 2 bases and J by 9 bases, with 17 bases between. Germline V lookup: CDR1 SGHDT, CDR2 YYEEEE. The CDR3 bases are TGTGCCAGCAGCTTAAATCTAGGGGAGGGAAGCTACACCTTC. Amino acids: CASSLNLGEGSYTF.

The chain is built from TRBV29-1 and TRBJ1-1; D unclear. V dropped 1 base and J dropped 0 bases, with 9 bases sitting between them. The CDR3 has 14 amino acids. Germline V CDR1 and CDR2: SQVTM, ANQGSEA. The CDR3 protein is CSVEVPGMNTEAFF. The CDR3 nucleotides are TGCAGCGTTGAAGTGCCGGGTATGAACACTGAAGCTTTCTTT.

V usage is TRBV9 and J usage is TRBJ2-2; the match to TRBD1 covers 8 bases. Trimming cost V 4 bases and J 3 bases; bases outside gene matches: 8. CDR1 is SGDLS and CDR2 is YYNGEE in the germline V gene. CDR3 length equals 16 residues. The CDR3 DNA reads TGTGCCAGCAGCTCAAAGGGACAGGCTCACACCGGGGAGCTGTTTTTT. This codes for CASSSKGQAHTGELFF.

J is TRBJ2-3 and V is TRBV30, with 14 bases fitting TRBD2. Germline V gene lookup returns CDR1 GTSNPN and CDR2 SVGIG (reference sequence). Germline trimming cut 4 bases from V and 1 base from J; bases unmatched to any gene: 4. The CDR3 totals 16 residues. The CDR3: CAWTPGLAGGTDTQYF. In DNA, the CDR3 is TGTGCCTGGACTCCGGGACTAGCGGGGGGCACAGATACGCAGTATTTT.

The CDR3 sequence is CASTPGQGNTIYF. CDR3 DNA: TGTGCCAGCACGCCGGGACAGGGAAACACCATATATTTT. The V and J genes are TRBV18 and TRBJ1-3; 7 nucleotides match TRBD1. The junction had 5 bases not matched to a gene; V was cut back by 8 bases and J by 4 bases. Germline V CDR1 and CDR2: KGHSH, LQKENI. This CDR3 contains 13 residues.

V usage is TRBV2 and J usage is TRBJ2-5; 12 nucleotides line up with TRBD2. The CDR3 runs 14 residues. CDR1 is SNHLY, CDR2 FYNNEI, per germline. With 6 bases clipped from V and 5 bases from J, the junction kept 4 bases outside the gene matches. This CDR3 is CASRGTSGFETQYF. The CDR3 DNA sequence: TGTGCCAGCAGAGGGACTAGCGGGTTTGAGACCCAGTACTTC. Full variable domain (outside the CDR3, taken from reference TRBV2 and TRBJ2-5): EPEVTQTPSHQVTQMGQEVILRCVPISNHLYFYWYRQILGQKVEFLVSFYNNEISEKSEIFDDQFSVERPDGSNFTLKIRSTKLEDSAMYFCASRGTSGFETQYFGPGTRLLVL.

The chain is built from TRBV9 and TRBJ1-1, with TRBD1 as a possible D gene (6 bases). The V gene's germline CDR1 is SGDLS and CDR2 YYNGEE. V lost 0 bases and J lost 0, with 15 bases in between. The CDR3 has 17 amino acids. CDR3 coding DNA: TGTGCCAGCAGCGTAGGTGTAGGGCCAGGGGTGAACACTGAAGCTTTCTTT. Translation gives CASSVGVGPGVNTEAFF.

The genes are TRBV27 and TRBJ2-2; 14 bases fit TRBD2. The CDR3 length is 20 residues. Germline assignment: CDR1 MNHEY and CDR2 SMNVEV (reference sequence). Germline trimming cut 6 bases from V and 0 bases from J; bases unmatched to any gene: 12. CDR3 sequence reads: CASSHYPGTSGRTNTGELFF. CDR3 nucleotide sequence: TGTGCCAGCAGCCACTACCCAGGGACTAGCGGGAGAACGAACACCGGGGAGCTGTTTTTT.